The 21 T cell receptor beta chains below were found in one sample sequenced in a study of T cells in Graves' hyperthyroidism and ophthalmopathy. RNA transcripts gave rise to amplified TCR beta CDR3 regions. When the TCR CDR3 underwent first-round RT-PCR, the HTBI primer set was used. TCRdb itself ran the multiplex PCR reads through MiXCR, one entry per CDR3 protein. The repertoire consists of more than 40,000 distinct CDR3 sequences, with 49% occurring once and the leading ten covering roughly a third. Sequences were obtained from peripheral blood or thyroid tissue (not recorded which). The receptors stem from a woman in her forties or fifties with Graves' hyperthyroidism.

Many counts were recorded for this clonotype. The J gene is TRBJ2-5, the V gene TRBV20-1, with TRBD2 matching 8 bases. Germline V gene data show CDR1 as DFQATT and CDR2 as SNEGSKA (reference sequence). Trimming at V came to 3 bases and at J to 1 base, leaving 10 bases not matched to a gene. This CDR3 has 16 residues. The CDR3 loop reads CSASNPTSDPQETQYF. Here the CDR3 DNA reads TGCAGTGCTAGTAATCCGACTAGCGACCCCCAAGAGACCCAGTACTTC.

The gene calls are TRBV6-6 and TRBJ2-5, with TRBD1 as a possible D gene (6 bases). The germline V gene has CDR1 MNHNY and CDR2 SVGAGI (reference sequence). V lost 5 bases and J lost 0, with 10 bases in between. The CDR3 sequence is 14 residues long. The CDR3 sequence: CASSLRGYQETQYF. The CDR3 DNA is TGTGCCAGCAGTCTAAGGGGGTACCAAGAGACCCAGTACTTC.

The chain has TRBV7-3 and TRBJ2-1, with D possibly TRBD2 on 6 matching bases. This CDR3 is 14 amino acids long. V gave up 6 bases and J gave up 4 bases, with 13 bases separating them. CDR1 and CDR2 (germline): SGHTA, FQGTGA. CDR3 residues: CASRREGSYNEQFF. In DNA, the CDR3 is TGTGCCAGCAGGCGGGAAGGATCATACAATGAGCAGTTCTTC.

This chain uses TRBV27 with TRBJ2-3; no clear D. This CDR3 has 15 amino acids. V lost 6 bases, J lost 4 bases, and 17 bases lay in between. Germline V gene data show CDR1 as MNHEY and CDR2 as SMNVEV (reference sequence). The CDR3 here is CASSPLISRADTQYF. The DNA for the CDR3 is TGTGCCAGCAGCCCCCTAATCTCACGGGCAGATACGCAGTATTTT.

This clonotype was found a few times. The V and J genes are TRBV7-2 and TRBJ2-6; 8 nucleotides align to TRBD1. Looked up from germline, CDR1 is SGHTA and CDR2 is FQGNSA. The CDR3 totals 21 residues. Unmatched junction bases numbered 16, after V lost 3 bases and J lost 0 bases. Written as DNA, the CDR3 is TGTGCCAGCAGCTTGACAGGGGCCCAGAACCTGCTAAGCTCTGGGGCCAACGTCCTGACTTTC. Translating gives CASSLTGAQNLLSSGANVLTF.

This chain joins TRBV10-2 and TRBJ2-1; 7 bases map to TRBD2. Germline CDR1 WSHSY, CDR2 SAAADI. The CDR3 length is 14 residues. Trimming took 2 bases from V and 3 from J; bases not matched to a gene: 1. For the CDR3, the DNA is TGCGCCAGCAGTGAGGGCGGGAGCTACAATGAGCAGTTCTTC. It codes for CASSEGGSYNEQFF.

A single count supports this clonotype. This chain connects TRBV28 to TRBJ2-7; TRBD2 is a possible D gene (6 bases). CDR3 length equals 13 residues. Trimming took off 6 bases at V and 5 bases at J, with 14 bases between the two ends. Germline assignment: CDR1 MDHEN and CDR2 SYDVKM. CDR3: CASRIGGLHEQYF. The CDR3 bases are TGTGCCAGCAGGATCGGGGGACTCCACGAGCAGTACTTC.

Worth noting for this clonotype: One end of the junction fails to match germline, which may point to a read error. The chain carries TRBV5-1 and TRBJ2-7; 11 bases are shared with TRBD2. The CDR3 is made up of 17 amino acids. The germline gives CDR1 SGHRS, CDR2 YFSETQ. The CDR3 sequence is CAGSVEGASGRISEQYF. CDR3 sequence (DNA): TGCGCCGGCAGCGTCGAGGGGGCTAGCGGGAGGATCTCCGAGCAGTACTTC. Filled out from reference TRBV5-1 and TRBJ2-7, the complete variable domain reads KAGVTQTPRYLIKTRGQQVTLSCSPISGHRSVSWYQQTPGQGLQFLFEYFSETQRNKGNFPGRFSGRQFSNSRSEMNVSTLELGDSALYLCAGSVEGASGRISEQYFGPGTRLTVT.

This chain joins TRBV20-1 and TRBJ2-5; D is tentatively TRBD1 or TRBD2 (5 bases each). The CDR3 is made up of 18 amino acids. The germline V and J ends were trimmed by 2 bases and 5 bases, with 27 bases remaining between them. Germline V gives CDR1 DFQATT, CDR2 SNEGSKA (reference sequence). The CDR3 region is CSARNRGAVVRGWETQYF. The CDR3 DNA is TGCAGTGCTAGAAATCGTGGGGCCGTAGTACGGGGATGGGAGACCCAGTACTTC.

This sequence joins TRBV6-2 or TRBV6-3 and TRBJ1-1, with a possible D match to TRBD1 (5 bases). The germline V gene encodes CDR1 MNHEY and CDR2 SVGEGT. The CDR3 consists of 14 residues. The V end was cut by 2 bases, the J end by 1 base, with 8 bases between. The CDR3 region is CASSYGHWNTEAFF. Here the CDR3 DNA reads TGTGCCAGCAGTTACGGACACTGGAACACTGAAGCTTTCTTT.

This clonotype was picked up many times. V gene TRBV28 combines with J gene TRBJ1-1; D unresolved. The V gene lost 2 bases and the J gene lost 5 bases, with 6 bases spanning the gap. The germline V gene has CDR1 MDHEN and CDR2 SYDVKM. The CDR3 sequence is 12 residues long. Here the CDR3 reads CASSLAGTEAFF. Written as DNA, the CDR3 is TGTGCCAGCAGTTTAGCGGGTACTGAAGCTTTCTTT. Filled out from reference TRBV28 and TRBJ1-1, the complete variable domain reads DVKVTQSSRYLVKRTGEKVFLECVQDMDHENMFWYRQDPGLGLRLIYFSYDVKMKEKGDIPEGYSVSREKKERFSLILESASTNQTSMYLCASSLAGTEAFFGQGTRLTVV.

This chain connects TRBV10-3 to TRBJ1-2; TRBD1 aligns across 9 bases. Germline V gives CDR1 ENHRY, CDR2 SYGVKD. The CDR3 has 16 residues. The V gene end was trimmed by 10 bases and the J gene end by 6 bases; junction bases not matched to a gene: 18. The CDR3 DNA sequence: TGTGCCACCGGCTCCAGCCCGGGACAGGGTCACAATGGCTACACCTTC. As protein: CATGSSPGQGHNGYTF.

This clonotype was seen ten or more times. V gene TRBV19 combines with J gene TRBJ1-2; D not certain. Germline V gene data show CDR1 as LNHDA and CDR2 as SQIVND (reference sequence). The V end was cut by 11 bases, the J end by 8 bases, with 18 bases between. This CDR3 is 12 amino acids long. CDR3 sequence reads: CASSGGGIGYTF. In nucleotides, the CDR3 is TGTGCCTCCTCGGGTGGTGGAATCGGCTACACCTTC.

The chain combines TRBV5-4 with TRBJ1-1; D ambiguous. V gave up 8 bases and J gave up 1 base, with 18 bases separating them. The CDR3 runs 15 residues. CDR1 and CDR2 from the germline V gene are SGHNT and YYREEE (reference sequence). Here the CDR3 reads CASSLSFDANTEAFF. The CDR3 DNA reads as TGTGCCAGTAGTCTCTCTTTTGACGCGAACACTGAAGCTTTCTTT.

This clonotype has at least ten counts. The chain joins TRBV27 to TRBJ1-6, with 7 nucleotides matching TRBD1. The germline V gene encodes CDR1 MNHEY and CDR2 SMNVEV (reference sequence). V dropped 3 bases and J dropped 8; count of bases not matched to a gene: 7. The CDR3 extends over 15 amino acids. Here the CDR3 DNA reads TGTGCCAGCAGTTTTAGGGGGCACAGGGATTCACCCCTCCACTTT. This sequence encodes CASSFRGHRDSPLHF.

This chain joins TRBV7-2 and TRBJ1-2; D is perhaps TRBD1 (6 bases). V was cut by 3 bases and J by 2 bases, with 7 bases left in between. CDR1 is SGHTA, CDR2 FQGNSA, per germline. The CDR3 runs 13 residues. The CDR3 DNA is TGTGCCAGCAGCTTCGACAGGAACTATGGCTACACCTTC. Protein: CASSFDRNYGYTF.

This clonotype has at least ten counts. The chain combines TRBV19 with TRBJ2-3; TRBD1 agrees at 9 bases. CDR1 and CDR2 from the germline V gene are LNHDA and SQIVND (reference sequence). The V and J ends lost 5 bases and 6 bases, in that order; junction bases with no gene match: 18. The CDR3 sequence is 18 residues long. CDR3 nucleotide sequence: TGTGCCAGTAGTCCGGGACAGGGTCATGCGCGGAAGTGGGATACGCAGTATTTT. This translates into CASSPGQGHARKWDTQYF.

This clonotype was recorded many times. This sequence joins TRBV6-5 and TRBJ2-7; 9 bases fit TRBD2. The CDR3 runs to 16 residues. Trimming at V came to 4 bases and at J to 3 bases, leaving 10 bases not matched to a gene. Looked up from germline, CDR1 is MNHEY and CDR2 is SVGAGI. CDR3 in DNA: TGTGCCAGCAGTTCCACTCTAGCGGGACCCCACTACGAGCAGTACTTC. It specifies CASSSTLAGPHYEQYF.

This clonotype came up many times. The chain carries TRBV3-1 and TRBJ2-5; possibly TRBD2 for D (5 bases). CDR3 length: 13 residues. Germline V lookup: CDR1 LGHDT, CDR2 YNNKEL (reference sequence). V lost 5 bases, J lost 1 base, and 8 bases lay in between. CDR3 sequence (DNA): TGTGCCAGCAGCGCCCGGGGCCAAGAGACCCAGTACTTC. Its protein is CASSARGQETQYF.

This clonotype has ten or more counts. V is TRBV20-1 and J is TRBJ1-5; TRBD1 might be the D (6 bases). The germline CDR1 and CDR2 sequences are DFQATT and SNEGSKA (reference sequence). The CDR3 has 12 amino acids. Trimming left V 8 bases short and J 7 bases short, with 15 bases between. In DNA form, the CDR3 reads TGCAGTTCGAAACAGGGAAACCAGCCCCAGCATTTT. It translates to CSSKQGNQPQHF.

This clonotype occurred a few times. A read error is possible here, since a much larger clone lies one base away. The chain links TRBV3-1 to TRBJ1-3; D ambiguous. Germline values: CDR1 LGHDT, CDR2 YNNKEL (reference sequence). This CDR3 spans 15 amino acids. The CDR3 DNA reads TGTGCCAGCAGCCAAGATGAGAGCTCTGGAGACACCATATATTTT. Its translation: CASSQDESSGDTIYF.